The clone carrying this T cell receptor beta chain appeared a single time. Antigen unknown. The V gene lost 6 bases and the J gene lost 1 base, with 14 bases spanning the gap. The V gene's germline CDR1 is SGHDT and CDR2 YYEEEE. This CDR3 has 14 residues. The sample originates from a study of cytomegalovirus exposure and HLA in healthy donors. PCR primers comprised 60 Vbeta and 13 Jbeta primers. Clones were sequenced by immunoSEQ multiplex PCR, and TCRdb holds only the in-frame ones, with some missing. The data contain around 170,000 clones, around three quarters of them singletons. Study-level results: Per published accounts, TCR beta sequences correctly predicted the HLA-A and HLA-B alleles of most subjects. In a later analysis, HLA-C alleles had the fewest associated TCRs, DRB1 alleles the most. When a later analysis was performed, an Asian-associated ancestry cluster reportedly had fewer N-insertions than the roughly 690-donor mean. According to an earlier analysis, most TCR beta V segments yielded productive rearrangements about 87% or about 30% of the time.

The chain carries TRBV5-6 and TRBJ2-7; no reliable D call. The TCR comes from a man aged 40-49 years in good health and CMV-seronegative. Sequencing used PBMCs. Here the CDR3 DNA reads TGTGCCAGCACCCCGATGGGCAGATCCTACGAGCAGTACTTC. The encoded protein is CASTPMGRSYEQYF.